The source of this T cell receptor beta chain is a study of blood T cells in healthy people across ages. PCR was performed a second time for roughly 7 to 11 cycles using a sample-barcoded 5' primer and a J-beta primer mix. TCRdb passed the 5' RACE reads through MiXCR, listing each CDR3 protein once. Of about 640,000 distinct CDR3 sequences in the sample, roughly 53% were seen once. This clonotype was counted once. The source material was blood. The clonotype comes from a man in his fifties or sixties in good health.

The CDR3 here is CASSWTGGGYTGELFF. The CDR3 nucleotides are TGTGCCAGCAGTTGGACAGGGGGCGGATACACCGGGGAGCTGTTTTTT. The chain recombines TRBV6-2 or TRBV6-3 with TRBJ2-2; 11 bases fit TRBD1. Germline-derived CDR1 and CDR2 are MNHEY and SVGEGT. The trim removed 4 bases at V and 3 bases at J, leaving 4 bases unmatched. The CDR3 length is 16 residues.